A selection of T cell receptor beta chains follows, all from one sample in a study of blood T cell repertoires in COVID-19. The data were produced by immunoSEQ multiplex PCR, yet TCRdb's version contains in-frame clones alone and is incomplete. This table has some 22,000 clones, roughly nine tenths appearing once. The source material was peripheral blood. Receptors originate from a human donor with active COVID-19. The donor label of this sample is uncertain. Each CDR3 is given with its conserved first and last residue. A D gene is named only where the DNA matches it firmly. Only some rows state a clone size, as once, few, many or a class for expanded clones.

abundance | j_gene | d_gene | v_gene | CDR3nt | CDR3aa
- | TRBJ2-7 | - | TRBV11-2 | TGTGCCAGCAGCCTAACACAATACAGCTACGAGCAGTACTTC | CASSLTQYSYEQYF
- | TRBJ1-2 | TRBD1 | TRBV10-1 | TGCGCCAGCATTGAAACCGGGACAGACATTTCCTATGGCTACACCTTC | CASIETGTDISYGYTF
- | TRBJ2-5 | - | TRBV6-5 | TGTGCCAGCAGAAGGATAAGACTACAAGAGACCCAGTACTTC | CASRRIRLQETQYF
- | TRBJ1-6 | - | TRBV7-3 | TGTGCCAGCAGCCTTGGACGGGAGTCACCCCTCCACTTT | CASSLGRESPLHF
- | TRBJ1-3 | TRBD1 | TRBV7-2 | TGTGCCAGCAGCTTAGCCGGGACAGGGTTTGGAAACACCATATATTTT | CASSLAGTGFGNTIYF
- | TRBJ2-7 | TRBD1 | TRBV10-1 | TGCGCCAGCAGTGAAGGAGGACAGGGAGACAACGAGCAGTACTTC | CASSEGGQGDNEQYF
- | TRBJ1-2 | TRBD1 | TRBV5-8 | TGTGCCAGCAACGAGGACAGGGGCCACTATGGCTACACCTTC | CASNEDRGHYGYTF
few | TRBJ1-1 | - | TRBV19 | TGTGCCAGTAGTACCAGGGTTTCGAACACTGAAGCTTTCTTT | CASSTRVSNTEAFF
- | TRBJ1-6 | TRBD1 | TRBV11-2 | TGTGCCAGCAGCCTAGGACAGGGCAATTCACCCCTCCACTTT | CASSLGQGNSPLHF
- | TRBJ2-7 | - | TRBV13 | TGTGCCAGCAGCTTGGGCAGGGTCTCCTACGAGCAGTACTTC | CASSLGRVSYEQYF
- | TRBJ2-3 | - | TRBV3-1/TRBV3-2 | TGTGCCAGCAGCCAAGGAGGTTCTAGCACAGATACGCAGTATTTT | CASSQGGSSTDTQYF
- | TRBJ2-2 | - | TRBV3-1/TRBV3-2 | TGTGCCAGCAGCCAAGCAACGGGATCGGCCGGGGAGCTGTTTTTT | CASSQATGSAGELFF
- | TRBJ2-2 | TRBD2 | TRBV7-6 | TGTGCCAGCAGCTCCACACTAGCGGGGGCCGCGAACACCGGGGAGCTGTTTTTT | CASSSTLAGAANTGELFF
- | TRBJ2-5 | TRBD2 | TRBV9 | TGTGCCAGCAGCCCGCGGGGGGCCCTTACCGTTAAAGAGACCCAGTACTTC | CASSPRGALTVKETQYF
- | TRBJ2-1 | - | TRBV7-2 | TGTGCCAGCAGGGCAGGGGAACCCTACAATGAGCAGTTCTTC | CASRAGEPYNEQFF
- | TRBJ2-3 | TRBD2 | TRBV7-2 | TGTGCCAGCAGCCGGGGGACTAGCGGGAGGGGCACAGATACGCAGTATTTT | CASSRGTSGRGTDTQYF
- | TRBJ2-1 | - | TRBV24-1 | TGTGCCACCAGTGATAGGCAGGGGACCCAAGAAAATGAGCAGTTCTTC | CATSDRQGTQENEQFF
- | TRBJ1-5 | - | TRBV2 | TGTGCCAGCAATTTAGGGTCACGGGGCCAGGGGAAGCCCCAGCATTTT | CASNLGSRGQGKPQHF
- | TRBJ1-1 | - | TRBV6-1 | TGTGCCAGCAGTGAATCGCAGGGTCAGACTGAAGCTTTCTTT | CASSESQGQTEAFF
- | TRBJ2-5 | - | TRBV15 | TGTGCCACCAGCAGAGATCCCGGTGGGGCAATCCAAGAGACCCAGTACTTC | CATSRDPGGAIQETQYF
- | TRBJ1-1 | - | TRBV11-3 | TGTGCCAGCAGCTTAATCCCCACAGGTATGTTGGAGACTGAAGCTTTCTTT | CASSLIPTGMLETEAFF
- | TRBJ1-1 | TRBD1 | TRBV5-5 | TGTGCCAGCAGCGTTAGGACAGGGGCGAACACTGAAGCTTTCTTT | CASSVRTGANTEAFF
- | TRBJ2-5 | - | TRBV20-1 | TGCAGTGCTAGTCGGGGGGCGAAAGAGACCCAGTACTTC | CSASRGAKETQYF
- | TRBJ2-1 | TRBD2 | TRBV29-1 | TGCAGCGTCCGAAAAGCGGGAGCGATCTACAATGAGCAGTTCTTC | CSVRKAGAIYNEQFF
- | TRBJ1-4 | - | TRBV10-3 | TGTGCCATCAGTCAACAGGGTAGCAGTGAAAAACTGTTTTTT | CAISQQGSSEKLFF
- | TRBJ2-7 | TRBD2 | TRBV4-1 | TGCGCCAGCAGCCAAGATTGGGTAGCGGGAGGGAGGGAGCAGTACTTC | CASSQDWVAGGREQYF
- | TRBJ2-2 | - | TRBV18 | TGTGCCAGCTCACACGTGACGGGTACGAACACCGGGGAGCTGTTTTTT | CASSHVTGTNTGELFF
- | TRBJ2-1 | - | TRBV6-2/TRBV6-3 | TGTGCCAGCAGTTATCGGCTAACCGACTTGGACAATGAGCAGTTCTTC | CASSYRLTDLDNEQFF
- | TRBJ2-5 | - | TRBV7-2 | TGTGCCAGCAGCTTAGGGCTAGCAGAGACCCAGTACTTC | CASSLGLAETQYF
- | TRBJ2-3 | TRBD1 | TRBV25-1 | TGTGCCAGCAGTGAGACAGGGGGAATCACAGATACGCAGTATTTT | CASSETGGITDTQYF
- | TRBJ2-5 | TRBD2 | TRBV3-1/TRBV3-2 | TGTGCCAGCAGTCAGGCGGGGGGTCAAGAGACCCAGTACTTC | CASSQAGGQETQYF
- | TRBJ2-5 | TRBD2 | TRBV27 | TGTGCCAGCAGGCCCCTAGCGGGGGAGGGGACCCAGTACTTC | CASRPLAGEGTQYF
- | TRBJ2-3 | TRBD2 | TRBV23-1 | TGCGCCAGCAGTCAATCAAAGACTAGCGGGACAGATACGCAGTATTTT | CASSQSKTSGTDTQYF
- | TRBJ1-2 | TRBD1 | TRBV27 | TGTGCCAGCAGCCCGACAGGGGCAAGGGGCCACACCTTC | CASSPTGARGHTF
- | TRBJ1-2 | TRBD1 | TRBV5-1 | TGCGCCAGCAGCTGGATAGACAGGGGCGAAAATGGCTACACCTTC | CASSWIDRGENGYTF
- | TRBJ2-5 | - | TRBV19 | TGTGCCAGTAGTATCGGGGGAGAGCGGGAGACCCAGTACTTC | CASSIGGERETQYF
- | TRBJ2-1 | - | TRBV19 | TGTGCCAGTACGCAACCGGCGGGAATGAACAATGAGCAGTTCTTC | CASTQPAGMNNEQFF
- | TRBJ1-1 | - | TRBV4-2 | TGTGCCAGCAGCCAAGATGTCAGTCTGAACACTGAAGCTTTCTTT | CASSQDVSLNTEAFF
- | TRBJ1-4 | - | TRBV28 | TGTGCCAGCTGGGGGGGGACAACTAATGAAAAACTGTTTTTT | CASWGGTTNEKLFF
- | TRBJ1-6 | - | TRBV30 | TGTGCCTGGAGTGTTCGCTATAATTCACCCCTCCACTTT | CAWSVRYNSPLHF
- | TRBJ2-7 | TRBD1 | TRBV5-1 | TGCGCCAGCAGCACCGGGACAGGGGTTGACGAGCAGTACTTC | CASSTGTGVDEQYF
- | TRBJ1-2 | - | TRBV30 | TGTGCCTGGAGTGTACAGACTAACTATGGCTACACCTTC | CAWSVQTNYGYTF
- | TRBJ2-1 | TRBD1 | TRBV6-6 | TGTGCCAGCAATCCACAGGGGAGCTCCTACAATGAGCAGTTCTTC | CASNPQGSSYNEQFF
- | TRBJ2-1 | - | TRBV7-3 | TGTGCCAGCAGCAATCCCGTCTACAATGAGCAGTTCTTC | CASSNPVYNEQFF
- | TRBJ2-5 | TRBD2 | TRBV5-1 | TGCGCCAGCAAAGCGGGGAACCAAGAGACCCAGTACTTC | CASKAGNQETQYF
few | TRBJ2-5 | TRBD2 | TRBV10-2 | TGCGCCAGCAGTGAGTCGAATAGCGGGGGGCATCAAGAGACCCAGTACTTC | CASSESNSGGHQETQYF
- | TRBJ1-5 | - | TRBV4-3 | TGCGCCAGCAGCCAAGACCCCTCTCAGCCCCAGCATTTT | CASSQDPSQPQHF
once | TRBJ2-7 | TRBD1 | TRBV9 | TGTGCCAGCAGCGCAACGACAGGGGACTACGAGCAGTACTTC | CASSATTGDYEQYF
- | TRBJ1-5 | - | TRBV19 | TGTGCCAGTAGTGTACAGGGTCAGTTGCGCAATCAGCCCCAGCATTTT | CASSVQGQLRNQPQHF
- | TRBJ2-2 | TRBD2 | TRBV6-6 | TGTGCCAGCAGTTTAGCGGGGGGACAAACCGGGGAGCTGTTTTTT | CASSLAGGQTGELFF
- | TRBJ2-7 | - | TRBV19 | TGTGCCAGTAGTCCCTCAGGGTCCTACGAGCAGTACTTC | CASSPSGSYEQYF
- | TRBJ2-3 | - | TRBV5-5 | TGTGCCAGCAGCTTGTATCCTCAGGGACTTAGCACAGATACGCAGTATTTT | CASSLYPQGLSTDTQYF